In its sample, the clone carrying this T cell receptor beta chain was seen a few times. Its antigen is currently unknown. This entry belongs to a study of identical twins. Findings and caveats of the study: With monozygotic twins, out-of-frame TCR alpha sharing exceeded what models estimated. Beta out-of-frame sequences displayed a weaker excess of sharing between twins. Twin-shared out-of-frame alpha sequences showed excess low generation probability.

From the 5' RACE reads, TCRdb called clonotypes with MiXCR, one entry per CDR3 protein. Here the sample spans approximately 600,000 distinct CDR3 sequences, approximately 10% being singletons. CDR3 size: 15 residues. The V gene lost 5 bases and the J gene lost 4 bases, with 17 bases spanning the gap. The sample was also linked to a second study, of yellow fever vaccine responses in identical twins.

The TCR comes from a woman between 18 and 29 years old in good health. This chain connects TRBV12-3 or TRBV12-4 to TRBJ1-1; D might be TRBD1 (5 bases). The sequenced material came from PBMCs. DNA of the CDR3: TGTGCCAGCAGTGAGAACCCAGGGTTTGTCACTGAAGCTTTCTTT. It codes for CASSENPGFVTEAFF.